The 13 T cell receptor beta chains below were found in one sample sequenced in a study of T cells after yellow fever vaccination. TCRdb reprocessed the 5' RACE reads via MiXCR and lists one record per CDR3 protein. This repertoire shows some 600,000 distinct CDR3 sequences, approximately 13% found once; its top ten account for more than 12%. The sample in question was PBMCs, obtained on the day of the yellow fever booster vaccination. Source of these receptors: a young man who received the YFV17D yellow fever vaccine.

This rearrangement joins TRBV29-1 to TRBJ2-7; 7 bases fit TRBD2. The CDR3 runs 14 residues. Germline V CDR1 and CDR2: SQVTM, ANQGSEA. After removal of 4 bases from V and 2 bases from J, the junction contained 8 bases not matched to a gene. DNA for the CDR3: TGCAGCGTTGGAGGCGGGACTAACACCTACGAGCAGTACTTC. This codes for CSVGGGTNTYEQYF.

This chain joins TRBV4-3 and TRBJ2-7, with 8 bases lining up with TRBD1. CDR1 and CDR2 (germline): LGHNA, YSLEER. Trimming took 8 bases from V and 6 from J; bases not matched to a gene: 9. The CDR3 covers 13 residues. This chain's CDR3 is CASRRTGTSEQYF. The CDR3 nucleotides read TGCGCCAGCCGTCGGACAGGGACGAGCGAGCAGTACTTC.

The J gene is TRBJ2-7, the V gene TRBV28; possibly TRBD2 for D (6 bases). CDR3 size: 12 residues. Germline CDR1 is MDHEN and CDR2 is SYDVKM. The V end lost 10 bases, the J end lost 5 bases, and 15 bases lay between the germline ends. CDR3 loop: CAISGTPDEQYF. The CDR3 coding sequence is TGTGCCATCTCAGGGACTCCGGACGAGCAGTACTTC.

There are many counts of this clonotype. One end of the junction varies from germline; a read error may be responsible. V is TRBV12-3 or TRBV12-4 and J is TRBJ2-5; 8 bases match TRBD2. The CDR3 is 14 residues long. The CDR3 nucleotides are TGCGCCAGCAGCTTGAGCGGGAGCAGGGAGACCCAGTACTTC. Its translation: CASSLSGSRETQYF.

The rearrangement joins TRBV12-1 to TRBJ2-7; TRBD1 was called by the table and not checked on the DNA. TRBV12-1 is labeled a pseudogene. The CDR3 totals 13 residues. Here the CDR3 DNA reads TGTGCCAACGGGACAGGAGCTACCTACGAGCAGTACTTC. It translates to CANGTGATYEQYF.

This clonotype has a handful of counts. The CDR3: CAISEPGTGVDEKLFF. Written as DNA, the CDR3 is TGTGCCATCAGTGAACCCGGGACAGGCGTTGATGAAAAACTGTTTTTT. This chain connects TRBV10-3 to TRBJ1-4, with 8 bases fitting TRBD1. V shed 3 bases and J 6 bases; nucleotides not matched to a gene: 9. Germline assignment: CDR1 ENHRY and CDR2 SYGVKD. This CDR3 has 16 residues.

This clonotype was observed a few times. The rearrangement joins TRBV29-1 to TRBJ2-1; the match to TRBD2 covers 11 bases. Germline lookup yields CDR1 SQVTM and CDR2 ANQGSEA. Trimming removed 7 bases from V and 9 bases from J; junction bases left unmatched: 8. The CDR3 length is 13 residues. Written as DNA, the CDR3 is TGCAGCGCCCATAGCGGGAGGGCCCTTGAGCAGTTCTTC. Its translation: CSAHSGRALEQFF.

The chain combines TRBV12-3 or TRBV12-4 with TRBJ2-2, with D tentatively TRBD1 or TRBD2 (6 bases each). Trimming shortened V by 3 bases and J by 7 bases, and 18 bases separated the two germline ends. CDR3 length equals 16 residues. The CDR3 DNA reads TGTGCCAGCAGTTTCGGGGGACATAGAGGGGGCGGGGAGCTGTTTTTT. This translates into CASSFGGHRGGGELFF.

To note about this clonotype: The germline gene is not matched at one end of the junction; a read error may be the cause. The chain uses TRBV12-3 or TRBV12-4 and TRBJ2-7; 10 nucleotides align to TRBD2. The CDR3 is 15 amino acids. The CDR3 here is CTSSLTSGASYEQYF. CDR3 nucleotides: TGTACCAGCAGTTTAACTAGCGGGGCCTCCTACGAGCAGTACTTC.

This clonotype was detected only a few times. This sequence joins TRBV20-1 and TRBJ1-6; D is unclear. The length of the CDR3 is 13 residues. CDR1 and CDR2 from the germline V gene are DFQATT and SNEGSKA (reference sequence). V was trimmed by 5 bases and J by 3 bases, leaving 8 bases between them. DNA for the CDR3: TGCAGTGCTCTGGCCGGCTATAATTCACCCCTCCACTTT. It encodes CSALAGYNSPLHF.

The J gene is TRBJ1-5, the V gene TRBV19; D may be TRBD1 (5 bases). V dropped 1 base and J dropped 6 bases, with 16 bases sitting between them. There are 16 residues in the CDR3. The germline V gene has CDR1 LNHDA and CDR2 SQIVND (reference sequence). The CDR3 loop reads CASSIGGTGLGQPQHF. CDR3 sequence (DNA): TGTGCCAGTAGTATAGGGGGGACCGGTTTGGGTCAGCCCCAGCATTTT.

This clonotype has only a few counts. CDR3 residues: CASSQVSRKSYNEQFF. The CDR3, as DNA: TGTGCCAGCAGCCAAGTTTCTCGAAAGTCCTACAATGAGCAGTTCTTC. The chain links TRBV3-1 to TRBJ2-1; D call uncertain. Germline CDR1 LGHDT, CDR2 YNNKEL (reference sequence). The CDR3 runs to 16 residues. V gave up 1 base and J gave up 1 base, with 11 bases separating them.

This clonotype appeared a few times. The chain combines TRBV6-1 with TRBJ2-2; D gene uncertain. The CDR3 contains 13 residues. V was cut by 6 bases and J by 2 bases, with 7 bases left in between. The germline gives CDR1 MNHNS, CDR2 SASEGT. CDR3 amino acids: CASRERNTGELFF. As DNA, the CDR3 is TGTGCCAGCAGGGAACGTAACACCGGGGAGCTGTTTTTT.